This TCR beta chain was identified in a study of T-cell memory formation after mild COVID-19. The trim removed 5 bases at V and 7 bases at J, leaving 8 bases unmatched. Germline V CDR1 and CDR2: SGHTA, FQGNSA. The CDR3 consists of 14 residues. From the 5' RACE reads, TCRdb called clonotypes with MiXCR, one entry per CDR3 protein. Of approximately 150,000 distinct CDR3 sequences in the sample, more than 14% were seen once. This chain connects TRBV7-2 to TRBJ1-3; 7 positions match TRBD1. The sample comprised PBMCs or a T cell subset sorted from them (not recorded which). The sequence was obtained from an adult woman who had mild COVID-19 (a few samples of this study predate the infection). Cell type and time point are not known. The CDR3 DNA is TGTGCCAGCAGCACCCGGACAGGCGCGAACACCATATATTTT. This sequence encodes CASSTRTGANTIYF.